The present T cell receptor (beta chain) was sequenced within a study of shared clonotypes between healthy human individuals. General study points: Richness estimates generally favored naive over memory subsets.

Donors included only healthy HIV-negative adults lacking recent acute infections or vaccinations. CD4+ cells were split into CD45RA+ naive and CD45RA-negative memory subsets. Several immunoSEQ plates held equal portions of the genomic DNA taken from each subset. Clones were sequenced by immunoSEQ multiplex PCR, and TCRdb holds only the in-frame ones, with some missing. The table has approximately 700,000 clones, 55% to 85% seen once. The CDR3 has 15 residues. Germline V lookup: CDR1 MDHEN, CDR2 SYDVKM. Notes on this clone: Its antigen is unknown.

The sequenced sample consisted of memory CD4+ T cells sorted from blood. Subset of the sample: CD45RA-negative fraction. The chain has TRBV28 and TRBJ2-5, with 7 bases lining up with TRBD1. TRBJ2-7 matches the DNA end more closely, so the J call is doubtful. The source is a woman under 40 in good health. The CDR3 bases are TGTGCCAGCAGATCTCTGGGACAGCGTACCTACGAGCAGTACTTC. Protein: CASRSLGQRTYEQYF.